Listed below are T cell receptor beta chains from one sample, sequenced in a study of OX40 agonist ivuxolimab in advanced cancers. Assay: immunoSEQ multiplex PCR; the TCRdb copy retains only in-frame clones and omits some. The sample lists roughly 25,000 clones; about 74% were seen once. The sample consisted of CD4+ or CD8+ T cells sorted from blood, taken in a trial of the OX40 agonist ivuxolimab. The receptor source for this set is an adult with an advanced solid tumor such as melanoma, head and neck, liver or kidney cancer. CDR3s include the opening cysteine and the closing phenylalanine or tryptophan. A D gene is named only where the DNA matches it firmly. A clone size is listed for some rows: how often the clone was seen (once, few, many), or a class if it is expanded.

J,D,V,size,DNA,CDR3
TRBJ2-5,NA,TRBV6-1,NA,TGTGCCAGCAATGGGGGGATAAGGGAGACCCAGTACTTC,CASNGGIRETQYF
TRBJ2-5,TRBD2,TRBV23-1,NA,TGCGCCAGCAGTCAACTTTCGACTAGCGGGCAAGTGGAGACCCAGTACTTC,CASSQLSTSGQVETQYF
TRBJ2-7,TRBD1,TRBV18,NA,TGTGCCAGCTCATCCGGGACAGGTGGAGGGGGCGAGCAGTACTTC,CASSSGTGGGGEQYF
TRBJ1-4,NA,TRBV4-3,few,TGCGCCAGCAGCCAAGGCGCAGGGGAGGGGGAAAAACTGTTTTTT,CASSQGAGEGEKLFF
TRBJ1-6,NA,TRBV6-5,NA,TGTGCCAGCAGTTACTCGTTCGGGGGAGGGGAGTCACCCCTCCACTTT,CASSYSFGGGESPLHF
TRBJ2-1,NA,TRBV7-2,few,TGTGCCAGCAGCCCGAGGGGGGCGGGGGAGAGTTACAATGAGCAGTTCTTC,CASSPRGAGESYNEQFF
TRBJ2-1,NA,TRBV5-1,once,TGCGCCAGCAGCACCGGTGGGGGGAATGAGCAGTTCTTC,CASSTGGGNEQFF
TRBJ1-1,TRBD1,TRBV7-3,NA,TGTGCCAGCAGCTTTTCAGGGGGCGGTGAAGCTTTCTTT,CASSFSGGGEAFF
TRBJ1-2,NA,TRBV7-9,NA,TGTGCCAGCAGCCCTTGCGAAGGCTACACCTTC,CASSPCEGYTF
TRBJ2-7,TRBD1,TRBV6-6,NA,TGTGCCAGCAGTCCGGGGACAGACGAGCAGTACTTC,CASSPGTDEQYF
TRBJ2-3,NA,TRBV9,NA,TGTGCCAGCAGCGTAAATCTAGCGCAGAGACCGCAGTATTTT,CASSVNLAQRPQYF
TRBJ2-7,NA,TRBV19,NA,TGTGCCAGTAGTCCCAGGGAGGTAACCTACGAGCAGTACTTC,CASSPREVTYEQYF
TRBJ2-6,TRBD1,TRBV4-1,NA,TGCGCCAGCAGCCACCCCAGTGGCCGTACAGGGGCCGGGGCCAACGTCCTGACTTTC,CASSHPSGRTGAGANVLTF
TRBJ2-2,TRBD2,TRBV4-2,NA,TGTGCCAGCAGCCAAGCCGGGACTAGCGGGGGGTTCACCGGGGAGCTGTTTTTT,CASSQAGTSGGFTGELFF
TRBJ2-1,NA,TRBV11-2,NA,TGTGCCAGCAGCTTCGCGGCAAGGGGCGGGTTCTTC,CASSFAARGGFF
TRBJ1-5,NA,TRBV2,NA,TGTGCCAGCAGTGTCCAGGGACCAAATCAGCCCCAGCATTTT,CASSVQGPNQPQHF
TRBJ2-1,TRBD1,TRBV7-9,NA,TGTGCCAGCAGCTTAGTAGGACAGGTGGCCTACAATGAGCAGTTCTTC,CASSLVGQVAYNEQFF
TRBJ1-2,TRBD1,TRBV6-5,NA,TGTGCCAGCAGTTACGCCAGGACAGGGGGCGGCTATGGCTACACCTTC,CASSYARTGGGYGYTF
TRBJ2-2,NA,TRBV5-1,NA,TGCGCCAGCAGCTCCCTTGACCGGGGGGAGCTGTTTTTT,CASSSLDRGELFF
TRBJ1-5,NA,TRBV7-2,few,TGTGCCAGCAGCCACGCGAACGGGGGGCATTCCCAGCATTTT,CASSHANGGHSQHF
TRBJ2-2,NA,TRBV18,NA,TGTGCCAGCTCACCACGGGACACTAACACCGGGGAGCTGTTTTTT,CASSPRDTNTGELFF
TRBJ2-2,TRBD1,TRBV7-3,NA,TGTGCCAGCAGCTTCCTGACAGGGCCCGGGGAGCTGTTTTTT,CASSFLTGPGELFF
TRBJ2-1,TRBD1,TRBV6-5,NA,TGTGCCAGCAGTTCCCATCGACAGGGCTCCTACAATGAGCAGTTCTTC,CASSSHRQGSYNEQFF
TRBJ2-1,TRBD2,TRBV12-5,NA,TGTGCTAGTGGTTTGCTTCGCCCTAGCGGGACCTACAATGAGCAGTTCTTC,CASGLLRPSGTYNEQFF
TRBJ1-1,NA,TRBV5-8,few,TGTGCCACCCTAGAGAGTACTGAAGCTTTCTTT,CATLESTEAFF
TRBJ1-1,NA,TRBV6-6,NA,TGTGCCAGTACTCGCGGAGGGGCGAATGCTGAAGCTTTCTTT,CASTRGGANAEAFF
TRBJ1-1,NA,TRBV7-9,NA,TGTGCCAGCAGCCGAGAACAGGGTGAAGCTTTCTTT,CASSREQGEAFF
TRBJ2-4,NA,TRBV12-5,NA,TGTGCTAGTGGCCGCGCCGAAGCCAAAAACATTCAGTACTTC,CASGRAEAKNIQYF
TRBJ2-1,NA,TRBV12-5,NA,TGTGCTAGTGGTTTGGTACTTGGAGGGGGGGTTGGAGAGCAGTTCTTC,CASGLVLGGGVGEQFF
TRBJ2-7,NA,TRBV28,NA,TGTGCCAGCAGTCCAGAACAGACTTACGAGCAGTACTTC,CASSPEQTYEQYF
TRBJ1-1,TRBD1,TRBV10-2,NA,TGCGCCAGCAGGGAGACCGACAGGGGAGGGACGAACACTGAAGCTTTCTTT,CASRETDRGGTNTEAFF
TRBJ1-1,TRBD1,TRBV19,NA,TGTGCCAGTAGTATAGATCGGAGGGGGCGAGCGCTGAACACTGAAGCTTTCTTT,CASSIDRRGRALNTEAFF
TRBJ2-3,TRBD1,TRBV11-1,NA,TGTGCCAGCAGCCCGAACCGGGACAGGGGATTTACGCAGTATTTT,CASSPNRDRGFTQYF
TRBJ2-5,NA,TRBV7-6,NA,TGTGCCAGCAGCTTAGCTTCGACAGTCCAAGAGACCCAGTACTTC,CASSLASTVQETQYF
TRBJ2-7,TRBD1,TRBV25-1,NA,TGTGCCAGCAAACGACAGGGGGATGTAGAGCAGTACTTC,CASKRQGDVEQYF
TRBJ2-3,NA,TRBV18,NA,TGTGCCAGCTCACTATCCGGGCCGGGTGGCACAGATACGCAGTATTTT,CASSLSGPGGTDTQYF
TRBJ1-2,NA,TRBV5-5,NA,TGTGCCAGCAGCGTTACAGGAGGAGGCTACACCTTC,CASSVTGGGYTF
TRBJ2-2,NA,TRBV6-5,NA,TGTGCCAGCAGCCGGGGACAGAACACCGGGGAGCTGTTTTTT,CASSRGQNTGELFF
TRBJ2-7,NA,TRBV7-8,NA,TGTGCCAGCAGCCTCGCCGCACAAAGCCACGAGCAGTACTTC,CASSLAAQSHEQYF
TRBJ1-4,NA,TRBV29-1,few,TGCAGCGTTGAGCAGACCCGGGGGAGCGAAAAACTGTTTTTT,CSVEQTRGSEKLFF
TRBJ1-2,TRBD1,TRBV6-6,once,TGTGCCAGCAAAACAGGGGGAGGCTACACCTTC,CASKTGGGYTF
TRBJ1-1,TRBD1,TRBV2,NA,TGTGCCAGCAGAACACAGGGGGCGGACACTGAAGCTTTCTTT,CASRTQGADTEAFF